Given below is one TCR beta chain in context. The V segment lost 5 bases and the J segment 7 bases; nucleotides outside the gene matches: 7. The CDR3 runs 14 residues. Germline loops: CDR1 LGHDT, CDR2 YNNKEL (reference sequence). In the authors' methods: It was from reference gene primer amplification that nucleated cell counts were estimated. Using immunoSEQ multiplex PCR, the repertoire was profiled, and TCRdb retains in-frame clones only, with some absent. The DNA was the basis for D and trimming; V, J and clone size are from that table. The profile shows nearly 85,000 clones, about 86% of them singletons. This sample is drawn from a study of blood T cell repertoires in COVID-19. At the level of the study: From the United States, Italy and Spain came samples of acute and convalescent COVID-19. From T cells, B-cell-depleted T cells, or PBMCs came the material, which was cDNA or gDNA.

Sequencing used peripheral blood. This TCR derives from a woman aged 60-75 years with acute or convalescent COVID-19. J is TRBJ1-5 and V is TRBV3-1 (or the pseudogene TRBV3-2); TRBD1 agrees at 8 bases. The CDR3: CASSSGQGRQPQHF. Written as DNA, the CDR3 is TGTGCCAGCAGCTCCGGACAGGGACGGCAGCCCCAGCATTTT.